This T cell receptor (beta chain) was captured in a study of metastatic and nonmetastatic thyroid tumors. Broader study findings: Reports indicated that malignant thyroid tumors showed significantly higher TCR beta diversity than benign nodules did, in blood and tumor.

No treatment of any kind had been given to any patient before thyroid surgery. The CDR3 has 13 residues. Deletions cut 1 base from V and 7 bases from J, with 11 bases between. Germline CDR1 is GTSNPN and CDR2 is SVGIG (reference sequence). TCRdb re-analyzed the PCR reads using MiXCR. The sample contains approximately 37,000 clones, approximately 15% of which appear only once. Ten or more counts support this clone. The antigen is unknown. Sequencing was performed on blood. This receptor was taken from a male donor with papillary thyroid cancer or a benign thyroid nodule (not recorded which). Some clones in this sample may be carry-over from other donors' samples. This sequence joins TRBV30 and TRBJ1-3, with a possible D match to TRBD1 (5 bases). The CDR3 region has the DNA TGTGCCTGGAGTGCCGTGGAGGGGAACACCATATATTTT. This translates into CAWSAVEGNTIYF. The whole variable domain, remainder taken from reference TRBV30 and TRBJ1-3, is SQTIHQWPATLVQPVGSPLSLECTVEGTSNPNLYWYRQAAGRGLQLLFYSVGIGQISSEVPQNLSASRPQDRQFILSSKKLLLSDSGFYLCAWSAVEGNTIYFGEGSWLTVV.